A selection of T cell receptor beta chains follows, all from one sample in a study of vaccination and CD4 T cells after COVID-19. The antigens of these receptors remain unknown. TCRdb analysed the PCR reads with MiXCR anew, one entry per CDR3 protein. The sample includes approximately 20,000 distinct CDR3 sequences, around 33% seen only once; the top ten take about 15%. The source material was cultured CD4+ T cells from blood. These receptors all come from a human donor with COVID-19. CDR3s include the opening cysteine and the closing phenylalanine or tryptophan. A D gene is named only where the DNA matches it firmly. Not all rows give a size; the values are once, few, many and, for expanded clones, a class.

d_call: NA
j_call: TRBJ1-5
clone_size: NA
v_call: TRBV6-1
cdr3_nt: TGTGCCAGCAGCGTAGCGGGGGGCTTATCAGATACGCAGCATTTT
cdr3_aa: CASSVAGGLSDTQHF

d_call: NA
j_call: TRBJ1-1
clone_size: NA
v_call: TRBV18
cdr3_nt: TGTGCCAGCTCACCACAGGGCCTCATTACGAACACTGAAGCTTTCTTT
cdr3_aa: CASSPQGLITNTEAFF

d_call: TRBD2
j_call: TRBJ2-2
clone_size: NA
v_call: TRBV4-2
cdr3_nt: TGTGCCAGCAGCCAAGAAGGAGGCGGGGGGGGTCCCGGGGAGCTGTTTTTT
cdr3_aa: CASSQEGGGGGPGELFF

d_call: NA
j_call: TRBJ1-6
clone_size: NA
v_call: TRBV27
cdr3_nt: TGTGCCAGCACCCTCCTCCCGACGGGAAATAATTCACCCCTCCACTTT
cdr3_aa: CASTLLPTGNNSPLHF

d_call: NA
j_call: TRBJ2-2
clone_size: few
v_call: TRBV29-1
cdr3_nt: TGCAGCGTTGAACGGTACACCGGGGAGCTGTTTTTT
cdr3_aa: CSVERYTGELFF

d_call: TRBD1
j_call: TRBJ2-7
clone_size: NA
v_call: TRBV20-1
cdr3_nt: TGCAGTGCTGGAGACCGGGACAGCTCCTACGAGCAGTACTTC
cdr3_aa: CSAGDRDSSYEQYF

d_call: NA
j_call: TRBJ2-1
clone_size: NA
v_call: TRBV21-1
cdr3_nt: TGTGCCAGCAGCAAAGAGATGTGTGGAGCGGGGGTAGGGGAGCAGTTCTTC
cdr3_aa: CASSKEMCGAGVGEQFF

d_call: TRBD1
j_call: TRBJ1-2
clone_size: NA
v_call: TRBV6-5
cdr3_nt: TGTGCCAGCAGTTACGAGGCGGGACAGGGCTGGTATGGCTACACCTTC
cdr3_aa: CASSYEAGQGWYGYTF

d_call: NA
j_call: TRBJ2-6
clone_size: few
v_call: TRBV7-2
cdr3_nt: TGTGCCAGCAGCGAACTAATGACGGGGGCCAACGTCCTGACTTTC
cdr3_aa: CASSELMTGANVLTF

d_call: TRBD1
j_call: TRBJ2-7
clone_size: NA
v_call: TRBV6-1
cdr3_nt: TGTGCCATCAGAGCCGGGACAGAGTCCTACGAGCAGTACTTC
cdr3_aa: CAIRAGTESYEQYF

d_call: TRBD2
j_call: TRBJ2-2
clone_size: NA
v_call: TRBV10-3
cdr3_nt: TGTGCCATCAGTGACAAGAGACTAGCGGACACCGGGGAGCTGTTTTTT
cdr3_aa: CAISDKRLADTGELFF

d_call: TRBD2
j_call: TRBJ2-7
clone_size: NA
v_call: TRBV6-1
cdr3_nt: TGTGCCAGCATAGCGGGGCATAGCTCCTACGAGCAGTACTTC
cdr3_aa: CASIAGHSSYEQYF

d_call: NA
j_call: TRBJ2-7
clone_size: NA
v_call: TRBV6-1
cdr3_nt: TGTGCCATCAGGGCTTCGTTGTCCCACGAGCAGTACTTC
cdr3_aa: CAIRASLSHEQYF

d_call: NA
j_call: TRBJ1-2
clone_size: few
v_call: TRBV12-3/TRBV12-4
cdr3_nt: TGTGCCAGCAGTCCCATTATCCAGCCCGGATCTAACTATGGCTACACCTTC
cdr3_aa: CASSPIIQPGSNYGYTF

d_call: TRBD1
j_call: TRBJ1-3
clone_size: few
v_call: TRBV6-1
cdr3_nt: TGTGCCAGCAGTCTACAGGGGGACTCTGGAAACACCATATATTTT
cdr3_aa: CASSLQGDSGNTIYF

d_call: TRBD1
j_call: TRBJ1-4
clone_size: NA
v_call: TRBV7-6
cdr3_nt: TGTGCCAGCAGCTCCGGGACAGGGAATGAAAAACTGTTTTTT
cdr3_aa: CASSSGTGNEKLFF

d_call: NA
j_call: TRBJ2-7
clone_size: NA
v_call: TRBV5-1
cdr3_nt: TGCGCCAGCAGCTTGGTGAGGGGAAACTCCTACGAGCAGTACTTC
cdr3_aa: CASSLVRGNSYEQYF

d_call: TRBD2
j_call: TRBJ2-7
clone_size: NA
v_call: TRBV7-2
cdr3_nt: TGTGCCAGCAGCGCAAGTCTAGCGGGGGGGACCTACGAGCAGTACTTC
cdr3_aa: CASSASLAGGTYEQYF

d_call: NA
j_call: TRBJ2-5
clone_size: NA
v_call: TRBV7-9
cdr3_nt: TGTGCCAGCAGCCGTCCCGCGGGGTCAACAGAGACCCAGTACTTC
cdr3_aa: CASSRPAGSTETQYF

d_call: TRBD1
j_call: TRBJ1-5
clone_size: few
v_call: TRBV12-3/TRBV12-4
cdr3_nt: TGTGCCAGCAGTCTGGACAGGGATCAGCCCCAGCATTTT
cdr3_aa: CASSLDRDQPQHF

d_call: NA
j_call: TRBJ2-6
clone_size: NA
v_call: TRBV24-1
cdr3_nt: TGTGCCACCAGTGACACAACCGGGACACCTGGGGCCAACGTCCTGACTTTC
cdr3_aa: CATSDTTGTPGANVLTF

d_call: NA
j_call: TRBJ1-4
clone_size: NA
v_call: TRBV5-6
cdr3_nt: TGTGCCAGCAGCTCAGGGGTAGGAGAAAAACTGTTTTTT
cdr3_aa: CASSSGVGEKLFF

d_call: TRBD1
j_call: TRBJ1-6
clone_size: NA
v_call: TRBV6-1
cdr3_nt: TGTGCCAGCAGAGACCGGACAGGGAATTCACCCCTCCACTTT
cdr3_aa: CASRDRTGNSPLHF

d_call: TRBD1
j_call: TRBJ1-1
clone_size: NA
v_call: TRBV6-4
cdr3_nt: TGTGCCTCCGGACAGGGGTTTGACACTGAAGCTTTCTTT
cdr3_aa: CASGQGFDTEAFF

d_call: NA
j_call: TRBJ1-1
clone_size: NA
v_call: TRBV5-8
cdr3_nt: TGTGCCAGCAGCTTCAAGGGGGGCCGCACTGAAGCTTTCTTT
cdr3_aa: CASSFKGGRTEAFF

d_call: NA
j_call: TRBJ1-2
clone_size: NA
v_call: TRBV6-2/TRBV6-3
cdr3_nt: TGTGCCAGCATCGAGGCCGGGACTGCAAATGGCTACACCTTC
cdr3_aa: CASIEAGTANGYTF

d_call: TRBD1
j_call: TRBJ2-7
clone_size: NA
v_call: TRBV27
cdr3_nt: TGTGCCAGCAGATTAACAGGGGTGGGCGAGCAGTACTTC
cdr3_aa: CASRLTGVGEQYF

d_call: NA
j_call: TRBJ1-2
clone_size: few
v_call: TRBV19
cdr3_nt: TGTGCCAGTACCGGATTGTGGGGTCAAGGCTACACCTTC
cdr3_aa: CASTGLWGQGYTF

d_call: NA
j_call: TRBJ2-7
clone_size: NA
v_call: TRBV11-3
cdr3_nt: TGTGCCAGCAGCTTTTGGGGGGACTACGAGCAGTACTTC
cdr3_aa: CASSFWGDYEQYF

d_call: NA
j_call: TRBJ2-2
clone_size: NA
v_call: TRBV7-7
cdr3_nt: TGTGCTAGCAGCCCACAGGGTTGGGGCACCGGGGAGCTGTTTTTT
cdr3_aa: CASSPQGWGTGELFF

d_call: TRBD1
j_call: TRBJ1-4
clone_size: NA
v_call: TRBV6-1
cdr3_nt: TGTGCCAGCACAGACAGGGCGGGCGAAAAACTGTTTTTT
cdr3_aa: CASTDRAGEKLFF

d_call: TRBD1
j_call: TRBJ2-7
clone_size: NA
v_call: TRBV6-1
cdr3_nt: TGTGCCAGCAGGCAAGACAGGGTGTCATCCTACGAGCAGTACTTC
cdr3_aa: CASRQDRVSSYEQYF

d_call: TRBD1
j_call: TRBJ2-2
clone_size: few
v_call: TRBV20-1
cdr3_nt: TGCAGTGCTAGAGATTTTCGACAGGGGGACACCGGGGAGCTGTTTTTT
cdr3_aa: CSARDFRQGDTGELFF

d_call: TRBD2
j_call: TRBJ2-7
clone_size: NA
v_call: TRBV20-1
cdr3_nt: TGCAGTGTTCTCCGGGGGGTCGAGCAGTACTTC
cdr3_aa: CSVLRGVEQYF

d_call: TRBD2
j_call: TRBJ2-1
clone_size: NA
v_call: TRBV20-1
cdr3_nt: TGCAGTGCTACCCGGCGGGGGTCAACCTACAATGAGCAGTTCTTC
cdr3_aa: CSATRRGSTYNEQFF

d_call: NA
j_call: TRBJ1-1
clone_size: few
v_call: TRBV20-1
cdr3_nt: TGCAGTGCTCCACTTCCAGGAAGAACTGAAGCTTTCTTT
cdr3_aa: CSAPLPGRTEAFF

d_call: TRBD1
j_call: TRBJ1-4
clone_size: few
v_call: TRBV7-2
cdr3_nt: TGTGCCAGCAGATTGGGACAGGCGGGAGAAAAACTGTTTTTT
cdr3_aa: CASRLGQAGEKLFF

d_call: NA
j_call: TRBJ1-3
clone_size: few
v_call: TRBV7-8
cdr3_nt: TGTGCCAGCAGACATTCCGACAGACCCTCTGAAAACACCATATATTTT
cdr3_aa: CASRHSDRPSENTIYF

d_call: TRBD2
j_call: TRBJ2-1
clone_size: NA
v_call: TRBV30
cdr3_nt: TGTGCCTGGTCGGGACTAGCCGGGTACAATGAGCAGTTCTTC
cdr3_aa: CAWSGLAGYNEQFF

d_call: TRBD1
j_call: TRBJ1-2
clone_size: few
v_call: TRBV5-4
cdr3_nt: TGTGCCAGCAGCCCGGACAGGGGGTTTGGCTACACCTTC
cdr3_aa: CASSPDRGFGYTF

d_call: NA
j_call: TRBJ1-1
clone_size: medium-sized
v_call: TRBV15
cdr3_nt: TGTGCCACCAGCTCTGGGACCCTCGGAGGCACTGAAGCTTTCTTT
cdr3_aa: CATSSGTLGGTEAFF

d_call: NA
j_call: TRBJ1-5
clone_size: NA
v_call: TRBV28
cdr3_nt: TGTGCCAGCAGTTTCTTCGCCAGGGGCGCGGGCAATCAGCCCCAGCATTTT
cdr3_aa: CASSFFARGAGNQPQHF

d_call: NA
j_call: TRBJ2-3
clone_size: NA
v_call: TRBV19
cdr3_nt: TGTGCCAGTCGCAGCCCTACTAGCTCTGGAGATACGCAGTATTTT
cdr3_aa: CASRSPTSSGDTQYF

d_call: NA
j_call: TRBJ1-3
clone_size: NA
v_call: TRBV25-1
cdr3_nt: TGTGCCAGCAGTATCAGAAACACCATATATTTT
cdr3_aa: CASSIRNTIYF

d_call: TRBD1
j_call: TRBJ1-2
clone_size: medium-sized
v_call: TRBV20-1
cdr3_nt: TGCAGTGCTAGACCGGGACAGTCCTATGGCTACACCTTC
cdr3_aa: CSARPGQSYGYTF

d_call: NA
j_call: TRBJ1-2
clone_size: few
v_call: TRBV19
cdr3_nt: TGTGCCACCCGTAGGGGGGACTATGGCTACACCTTC
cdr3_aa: CATRRGDYGYTF

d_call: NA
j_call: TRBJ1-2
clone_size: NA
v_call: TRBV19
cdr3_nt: TGTGCCAGTAGTATGGTCGGATTTATCGGGTATGGCTACACCTTC
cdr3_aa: CASSMVGFIGYGYTF

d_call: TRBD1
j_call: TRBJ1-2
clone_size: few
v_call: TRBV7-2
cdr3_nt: TGTGCCAGCAGCCACACGACAGGGGGCGACTATGGCTACACCTTC
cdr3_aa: CASSHTTGGDYGYTF

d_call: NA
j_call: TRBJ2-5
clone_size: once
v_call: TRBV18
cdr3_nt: TGTGCCAGCTCACCTCGGACCAAGGAGGAGACCCAGTACTTC
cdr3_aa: CASSPRTKEETQYF

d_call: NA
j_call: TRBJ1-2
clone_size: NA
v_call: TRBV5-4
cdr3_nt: TGTGCCAGCAGCTTGCAGACGGACTTCTATGGCTACACCTTC
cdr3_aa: CASSLQTDFYGYTF